This T cell receptor (beta chain) stems from a study of blood T cell repertoires in COVID-19. Repertoires were generated with immunoSEQ multiplex PCR, while TCRdb's copy carries only in-frame clones and drops some. The sample lists approximately 670,000 clones; approximately 90% were seen once. With 6 bases removed from V and 2 bases from J, the gap between germline ends came to 8 bases. Per germline, CDR1 MDHEN and CDR2 SYDVKM. The CDR3 has 14 amino acids. Sequencing used peripheral blood. This chain uses TRBV28 with TRBJ2-6; D is ambiguous. The sequence came from a woman under 30 with acute or convalescent COVID-19. DNA of the CDR3: TGTGCCAGCAGGAGGATTGCTGGGGCCAACGTCCTGACTTTC. It is translated as CASRRIAGANVLTF.